This T cell receptor (beta chain) was sequenced for a study of blood T cell repertoires in COVID-19. Looking at the study overall: COVID-19 samples, acute and convalescent, were from the United States, Italy and Spain. PBMCs, B-cell-depleted T cells, or T cells provided the cDNA or gDNA that made up the material.

Germline-derived CDR1 and CDR2 are MNHEY and SVGEGT. V lost 4 bases, J lost 4 bases, and 2 bases stayed unmatched. The CDR3 contains 15 residues. Per the original data handling: Scientists estimated how many nucleated cells there were by amplifying reference gene primers. Here immunoSEQ multiplex PCR was the method, and the copy in TCRdb shows in-frame clones only, minus some. V, J and clone size derive from that table, while D and trimming were established from the DNA sequence. The sample records around 20,000 clones, 87% being singletons. The sequence was obtained from a human donor in a cohort sampled during active COVID-19. The sample consisted of peripheral blood. The chain recombines TRBV6-2 or TRBV6-3 with TRBJ2-3; the match to TRBD2 covers 13 bases. CDR3 nucleotide sequence: TGTGCCAGCAGTTGGGGACTAGCGGGACCAGATACGCAGTATTTT. Translation: CASSWGLAGPDTQYF.